The next 10 T cell receptor beta chains were all read from a single sample in a study of kidney transplant recipient with SARS-CoV-2 infection (TCRdb year 2021). In light of the paper, this sample's time point label describes: pre-pandemic baseline sample and day 111 after first positive SARS-CoV-2 test. Sequencing was carried out with an Illumina MiSeq. TCRdb handled the public reads itself, with Q25 trimming in fastp and clone calling in MiXCR, and kept productive beta chains. Rows are combined by CDR3 protein, so each entry shows the most common genes and DNA. The sample table shows about 250,000 distinct CDR3 sequences, and around 30% are seen once. The ten largest clones add up to 7% to 8% of the sample. The sample here was a blood sample, taken at baseline and on day 111 from a kidney transplant recipient. These receptors all stem from a male patient aged 25-45 years who had COVID-19 and was a kidney transplant recipient. After a transplant, not all T cells may be the patient's own; some may come from the graft donor.

Comments on this clonotype: One base away lies a much larger clone, so this may be a sequencing read error. The chain uses TRBV29-1 and TRBJ1-1; D is unresolved. CDR1 and CDR2 from the germline V gene are SQVTM and ANQGSEA. Trimming took off 4 bases at V and 7 bases at J, with 13 bases between the two ends. The CDR3 sequence is 12 residues long. The chain's CDR3 is CSVVTGRREAFF. CDR3 in DNA: TGCAGCGTTGTAACTGGCCGGCGTGAAGCTTTCTTT.

This clonotype was detected ten times or more. The rearrangement joins TRBV12-3 or TRBV12-4 to TRBJ2-5, with 10 positions matching TRBD2. J gave up 7 bases and V 5 bases, and 1 base lay outside the gene matches. This CDR3 has 12 amino acids. CDR3 bases: TGTGCCAGCAGTCGGACTAGCGGGACCCAGTACTTC. This sequence encodes CASSRTSGTQYF.

This clonotype was observed many times. This chain joins TRBV10-3 and TRBJ2-7; D is perhaps TRBD1 or TRBD2 (5 bases each). Per germline, CDR1 ENHRY and CDR2 SYGVKD. The CDR3 consists of 11 residues. V was pared by 10 bases and J by 6 bases, with 13 bases between. CDR3 coding DNA: TGTGCCACCGGGGACGGGCGCGAGCAGTACTTC. Residues: CATGDGREQYF.

In this sample, this clonotype turned up many times. CDR3: CASSSFGEQFF. The CDR3 DNA sequence: TGTGCCAGCAGCTCCTTCGGTGAGCAGTTCTTC. The V gene is TRBV5-4, the J gene TRBJ2-1; D gene ambiguous. Trimming removed 3 bases from V and 9 bases from J, with 7 bases in between. CDR3 length: 11 amino acids. CDR1 SGHNT and CDR2 YYREEE come from the germline V gene (reference sequence).

For this clonotype: This clone may be a read error of a much larger clone one base away. CDR3 nucleotides: TGTGCAAGTCGCCCTATCACGACTCCACGAAAGACCTATGGCTACACCTTC. Translation gives CASRPITTPRKTYGYTF. V gene TRBV12-2 combines with J gene TRBJ1-2. TRBV12-2 is classified as a pseudogene. CDR3 length: 17 residues.

About this clonotype: A much bigger clone sits one base away, suggesting this may be a read error. V gene TRBV3-1 combines with J gene TRBJ2-3; 13 bases map to TRBD2. The CDR3 is 16 amino acids. Per germline, CDR1 LGHDT and CDR2 YNNKEL (reference sequence). For the CDR3, the DNA is TGTGCCAGCAGCCGGACTAGCGGGGGCGACACAGATGCGCAGTATTTT. Translated: CASSRTSGGDTDAQYF.

A remark on this clonotype: A single base separates this from a much larger clone, so it may be a read error. J is TRBJ1-2 and V is TRBV12-5; D perhaps matches TRBD1 (5 bases). The CDR3 runs 17 residues. The V gene's germline CDR1 is LGHNT and CDR2 FRNRAP. Trimming removed 5 bases at V and 4 bases at J, with 23 bases between. The CDR3 spells CASGAVILQGKTYGYTF. CDR3 coding DNA: TGTGCTAGTGGTGCGGTTATTTTGCAGGGAAAGACCTATGGCTACACCTTC.

As regards this clonotype: Possible read error: a much larger clone is one base away. This rearrangement joins TRBV10-1 to TRBJ1-2; D is unresolved. In germline, CDR1 is WNHNN, CDR2 SYGVQD (reference sequence). The CDR3 has 17 amino acids. The V end was cut by 4 bases, the J end by 4 bases, with 22 bases between. The CDR3 bases are TGCGCCAGCAGTGCCGTTACAAGATCGCGAAAGGCCTATGGCTACACCTTC. As protein: CASSAVTRSRKAYGYTF.

About this clonotype itself: One base away lies a much larger clone, so this may be a sequencing read error. The chain is built from TRBV5-8 and TRBJ2-1; 7 nucleotides match TRBD1. Germline CDR1 reads SGHTS; CDR2 reads YDEGEE. The CDR3 sequence is 16 residues long. The CDR3 is CASSLEDRASYNGQFF. The CDR3 nucleotides are TGTGCCAGCAGCTTGGAAGACAGGGCATCCTACAATGGGCAGTTCTTC.

This clonotype showed up many times. This rearrangement joins TRBV12-2 to TRBJ1-2. TRBV12-2 is annotated as a pseudogene. This CDR3 comprises 17 residues. The chain's CDR3 is CASRVSGTPRKTYGYTF. The CDR3 DNA reads as TGTGCAAGTCGCGTATCCGGGACTCCACGAAAGACCTATGGCTACACCTTC.